This TCR beta chain emerged from a study of cytomegalovirus exposure and HLA in healthy donors. This CDR3 has 10 residues. Germline V CDR1 and CDR2: SQVTM, ANQGSEA. V was cut by 2 bases and J by 10 bases, with 6 bases left in between. Remarks on this clone: Antigen: not known.

Study results and caveats: In a later analysis, several top co-occurrence clusters appeared linked to parvovirus B19, influenza, CMV and Epstein-Barr virus. The study put some 150 TCR beta chains on its list as cytomegalovirus-associated.

Each donor was healthy, and each was a bone marrow donor. Primers for the PCR totalled 60 Vbeta and 13 Jbeta. Clones were read by immunoSEQ multiplex PCR, and TCRdb kept only the in-frame ones, dropping some. The sample comprises about 160,000 clones, 70% to 85% of which are singletons, and more than 1.3% rests with the top ten. This TCR derives from a male donor in good health and CMV-seronegative. The sample consisted of PBMCs. This chain joins TRBV29-1 and TRBJ2-1; D is undetermined. This CDR3 reads CSVELGEQFF. In DNA, the CDR3 is TGCAGCGTTGAACTAGGAGAGCAGTTCTTC.